This paragraph covers one T cell receptor beta chain sequence. Its target is unknown. The repertoire was sequenced with immunoSEQ multiplex PCR; TCRdb's copy has only in-frame clones and lacks some. Found here are about 140,000 clones, approximately 87% of them singletons; the top ten hold approximately 22%. Time point given: baseline pretreatment blood. The treatment is: 15 Gy SBRT to primary tumor, nephrectomy 4 weeks later. After SBRT, blood was collected at 2 and 4 weeks, plus baseline. This entry comes from a study of radiation and T cells in renal cell carcinoma. Study details: Nephrectomy followed 15 Gy stereotactic body radiation by 4 weeks. Study-level points and caveats: From baseline, blood top tumor clonotypes peaked at 2 weeks post-radiation. Baseline intratumoral clonotype presence is unknown without pretreatment biopsies.

The CDR3 has 13 amino acids. V was pared by 6 bases and J by 4 bases, with 3 bases of the junction left unmatched. Germline CDR1 is MDHEN and CDR2 is SYDVKM. The receptor's source is a woman between 50 and 59 years old with renal cell carcinoma. The source was blood, collected from a patient whose treatment included radiotherapy and nephrectomy. The chain uses TRBV28 and TRBJ1-2; TRBD1 agrees at 9 bases. Here the CDR3 DNA reads TGTGCCAGCAGAGGGACAGGGCCCTATGGCTACACCTTC. Its protein is CASRGTGPYGYTF.